This TCR beta chain was sequenced for a study of blood T cell repertoires in COVID-19. Study overall: Collection of acute and convalescent COVID-19 samples took place in the United States, Italy and Spain. T cells, B-cell-depleted T cells, or PBMCs provided the cDNA or gDNA that served as material.

The CDR3 consists of 17 residues. V lost 5 bases to trimming and J lost 2 bases; unmatched junction nucleotides: 11. CDR1 and CDR2 from the germline V gene are LNHDA and SQIVND (reference sequence). The method was immunoSEQ multiplex PCR; TCRdb's version includes in-frame clones alone and lacks a portion of them. The profile shows approximately 160,000 clones, approximately 88% of them singletons. The sequenced sample consisted of peripheral blood. The V and J genes are TRBV19 and TRBJ1-5; TRBD1 matches at 8 bases. This TCR came from a woman aged 55-69 years with acute or convalescent COVID-19. The CDR3 loop is CASSVSQGAVGNQPQHF. As DNA, the CDR3 is TGTGCCAGTAGTGTCTCCCAGGGGGCGGTGGGCAATCAGCCCCAGCATTTT.